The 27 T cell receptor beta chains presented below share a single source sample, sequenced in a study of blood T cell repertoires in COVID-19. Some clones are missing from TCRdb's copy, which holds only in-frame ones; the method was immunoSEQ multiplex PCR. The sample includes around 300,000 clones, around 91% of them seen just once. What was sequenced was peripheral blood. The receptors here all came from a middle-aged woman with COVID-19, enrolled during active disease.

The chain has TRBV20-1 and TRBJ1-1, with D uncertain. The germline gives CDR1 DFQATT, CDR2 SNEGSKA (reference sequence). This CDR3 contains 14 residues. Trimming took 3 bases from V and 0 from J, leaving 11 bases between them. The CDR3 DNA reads TGCAGTGCTAGTTTTCGTCTAGTGAACACTGAAGCTTTCTTT. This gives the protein CSASFRLVNTEAFF.

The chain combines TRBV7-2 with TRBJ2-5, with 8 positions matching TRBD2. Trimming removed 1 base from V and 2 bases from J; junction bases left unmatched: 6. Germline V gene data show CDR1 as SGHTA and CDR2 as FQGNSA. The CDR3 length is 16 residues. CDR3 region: CASSLGVAGGQETQYF. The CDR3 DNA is TGTGCCAGCAGCTTAGGGGTCGCGGGAGGACAAGAGACCCAGTACTTC.

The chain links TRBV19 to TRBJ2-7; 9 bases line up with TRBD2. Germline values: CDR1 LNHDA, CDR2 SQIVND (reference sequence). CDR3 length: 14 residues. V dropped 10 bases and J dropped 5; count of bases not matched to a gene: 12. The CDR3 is CATGPGTSRDEQYF. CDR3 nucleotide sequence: TGTGCCACCGGCCCCGGGACTAGCCGCGACGAGCAGTACTTC.

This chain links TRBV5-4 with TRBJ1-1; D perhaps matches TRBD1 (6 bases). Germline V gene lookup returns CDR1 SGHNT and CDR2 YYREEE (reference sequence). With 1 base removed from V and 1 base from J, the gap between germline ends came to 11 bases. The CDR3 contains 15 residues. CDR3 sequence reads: CASSLLVGQNTEAFF. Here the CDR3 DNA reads TGTGCCAGCAGCTTGCTTGTGGGACAGAACACTGAAGCTTTCTTT.

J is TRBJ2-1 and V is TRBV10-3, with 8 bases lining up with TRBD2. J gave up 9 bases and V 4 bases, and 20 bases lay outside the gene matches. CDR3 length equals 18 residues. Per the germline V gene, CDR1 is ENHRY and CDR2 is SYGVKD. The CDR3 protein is CAISVGGDGGRSWGEQFF. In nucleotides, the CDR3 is TGTGCCATCAGTGTAGGGGGTGATGGCGGGAGGAGCTGGGGTGAGCAGTTCTTC.

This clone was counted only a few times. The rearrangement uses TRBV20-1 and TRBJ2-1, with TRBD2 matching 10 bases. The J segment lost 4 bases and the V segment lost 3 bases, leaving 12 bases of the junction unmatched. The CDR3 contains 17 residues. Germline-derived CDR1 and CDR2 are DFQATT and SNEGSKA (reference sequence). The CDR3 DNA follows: TGCAGTGCTAGTTTCGGGCTAGCGGGAGCAGGATACAATGAGCAGTTCTTC. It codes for CSASFGLAGAGYNEQFF.

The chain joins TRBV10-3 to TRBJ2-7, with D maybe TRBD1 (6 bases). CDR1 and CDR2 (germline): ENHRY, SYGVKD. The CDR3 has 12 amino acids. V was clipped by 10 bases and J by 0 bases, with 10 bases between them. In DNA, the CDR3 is TGTGCCACCCGGGACAACTCCTACGAGCAGTACTTC. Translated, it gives CATRDNSYEQYF.

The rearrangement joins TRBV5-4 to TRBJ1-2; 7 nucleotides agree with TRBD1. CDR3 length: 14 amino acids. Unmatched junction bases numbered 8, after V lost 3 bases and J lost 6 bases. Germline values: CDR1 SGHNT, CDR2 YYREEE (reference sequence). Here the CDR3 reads CASSSRQGFHGYTF. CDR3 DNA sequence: TGTGCCAGCAGCTCCAGACAGGGTTTCCATGGCTACACCTTC.

This CDR3 reads CASSYREQEAFF. DNA for the CDR3: TGTGCCAGCAGCTACAGGGAACAAGAAGCTTTCTTT. The chain is built from TRBV5-4 and TRBJ1-1; weak D call: TRBD1 (6 bases). CDR3 size: 12 residues. The germline gives CDR1 SGHNT, CDR2 YYREEE (reference sequence). Deletions cut 3 bases from V and 8 bases from J, with 11 bases between.

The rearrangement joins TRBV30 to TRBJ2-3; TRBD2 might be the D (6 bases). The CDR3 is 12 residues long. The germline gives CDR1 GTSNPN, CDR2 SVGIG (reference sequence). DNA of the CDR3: TGTGCTGGGACTTATAGCACAGATACGCAGTATTTT. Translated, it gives CAGTYSTDTQYF.

CDR3: CASSQEGRTSGRTDTQYF. The CDR3 DNA is TGCGCCAGCAGCCAAGAAGGCCGGACTAGCGGGAGAACAGATACGCAGTATTTT. This rearrangement joins TRBV4-3 to TRBJ2-3, with 13 bases that match TRBD2. Germline V gene lookup returns CDR1 LGHNA and CDR2 YSLEER. The CDR3 extends over 18 amino acids. Germline trimming cut 0 bases from V and 3 bases from J; bases unmatched to any gene: 6.

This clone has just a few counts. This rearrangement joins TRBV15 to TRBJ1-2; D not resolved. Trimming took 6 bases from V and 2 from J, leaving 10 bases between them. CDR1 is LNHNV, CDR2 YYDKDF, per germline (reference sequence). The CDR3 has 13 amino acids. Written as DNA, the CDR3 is TGTGCCACCAGTCCCACGGGGAACTATGGCTACACCTTC. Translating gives CATSPTGNYGYTF.

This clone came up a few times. CDR3 coding DNA: TGTGCCACCAGTTGGGACAGGGGAAACACCATATATTTT. Amino acid sequence: CATSWDRGNTIYF. The V call is TRBV15, the J call TRBJ1-3; 8 bases line up with TRBD1. Trimming at V came to 6 bases and at J to 4 bases, leaving 2 bases not matched to a gene. The length of the CDR3 is 13 residues. CDR1 is LNHNV and CDR2 is YYDKDF in the germline V gene (reference sequence).

Here the CDR3 DNA reads TGTGCCAGCGGGGTAGCGGGAGGCTGGGCCTACGAGCAGTACTTC. Translating gives CASGVAGGWAYEQYF. The chain uses TRBV6-5 and TRBJ2-7; TRBD2 aligns across 10 bases. The CDR3 runs 15 residues. V was pared by 8 bases and J by 2 bases, with 9 bases of the junction left unmatched. Germline assignment: CDR1 MNHEY and CDR2 SVGAGI.

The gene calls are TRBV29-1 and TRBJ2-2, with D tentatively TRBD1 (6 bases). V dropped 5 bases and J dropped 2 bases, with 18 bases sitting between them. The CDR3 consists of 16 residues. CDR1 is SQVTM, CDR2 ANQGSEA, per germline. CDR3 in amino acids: CSVTDPRTANTGELFF. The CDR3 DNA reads TGCAGCGTTACTGACCCCAGGACAGCCAACACCGGGGAGCTGTTTTTT.

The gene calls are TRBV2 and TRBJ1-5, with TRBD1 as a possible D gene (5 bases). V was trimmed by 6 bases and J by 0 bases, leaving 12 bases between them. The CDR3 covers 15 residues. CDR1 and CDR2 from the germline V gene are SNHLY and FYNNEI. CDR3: CASSSTGDSNQPQHF. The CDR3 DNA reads TGTGCCAGCAGCTCGACGGGGGATAGCAATCAGCCCCAGCATTTT.

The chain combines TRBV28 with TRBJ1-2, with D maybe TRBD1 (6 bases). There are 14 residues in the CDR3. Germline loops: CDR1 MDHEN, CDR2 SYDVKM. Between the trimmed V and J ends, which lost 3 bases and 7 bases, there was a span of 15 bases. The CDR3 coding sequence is TGTGCCAGCAGTTTCCCAACCGGGACAAGTGGCTACACCTTC. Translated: CASSFPTGTSGYTF.

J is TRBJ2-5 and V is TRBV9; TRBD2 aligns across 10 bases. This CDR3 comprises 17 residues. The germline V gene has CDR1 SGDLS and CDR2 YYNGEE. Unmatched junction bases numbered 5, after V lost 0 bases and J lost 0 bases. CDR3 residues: CASSVGGTSGDQETQYF. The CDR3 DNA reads TGTGCCAGCAGCGTAGGGGGAACTAGCGGGGACCAAGAGACCCAGTACTTC.

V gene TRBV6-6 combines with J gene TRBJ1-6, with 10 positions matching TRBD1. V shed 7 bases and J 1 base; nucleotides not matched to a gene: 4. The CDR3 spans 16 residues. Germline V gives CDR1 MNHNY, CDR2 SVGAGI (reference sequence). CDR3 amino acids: CASIDRGLSYNSPLHF. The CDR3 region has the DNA TGTGCCAGCATTGACAGGGGGCTATCCTATAATTCACCCCTCCACTTT.

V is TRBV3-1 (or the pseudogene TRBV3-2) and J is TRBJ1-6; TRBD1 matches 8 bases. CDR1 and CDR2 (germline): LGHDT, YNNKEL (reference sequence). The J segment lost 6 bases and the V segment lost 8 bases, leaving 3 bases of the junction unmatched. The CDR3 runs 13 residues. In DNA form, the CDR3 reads TGTGCCAGCGCCGGGACAGGTAATTCACCCCTCCACTTT. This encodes CASAGTGNSPLHF.

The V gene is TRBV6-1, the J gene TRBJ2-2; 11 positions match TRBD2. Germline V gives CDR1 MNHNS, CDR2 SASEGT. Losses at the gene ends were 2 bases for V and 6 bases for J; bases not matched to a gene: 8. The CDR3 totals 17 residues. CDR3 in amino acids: CASSERRLAGFAGELFF. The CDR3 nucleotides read TGTGCCAGCAGTGAAAGGCGACTAGCGGGATTTGCCGGGGAGCTGTTTTTT.

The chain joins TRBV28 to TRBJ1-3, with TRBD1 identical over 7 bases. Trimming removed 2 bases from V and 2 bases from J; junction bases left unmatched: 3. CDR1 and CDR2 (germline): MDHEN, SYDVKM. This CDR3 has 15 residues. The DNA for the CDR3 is TGTGCCAGCAGTTTAGTTACAGGGGCTGGAAACACCATATATTTT. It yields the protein CASSLVTGAGNTIYF.

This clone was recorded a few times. The CDR3 DNA reads TGTGCCAGCAGCTTGTTAACAGAGATTTCACCCCTCCACTTT. This gives the protein CASSLLTEISPLHF. The chain is built from TRBV5-5 and TRBJ1-6; D is undetermined. The CDR3 runs to 14 residues. Germline CDR1 is SGHKS and CDR2 is YYEKEE (reference sequence). Trimming stripped 1 base from V and 9 bases from J, with 11 bases between.

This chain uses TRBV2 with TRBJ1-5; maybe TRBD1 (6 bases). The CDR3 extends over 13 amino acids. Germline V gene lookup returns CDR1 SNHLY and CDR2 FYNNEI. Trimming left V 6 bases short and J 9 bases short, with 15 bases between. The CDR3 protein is CASSSQGMGPQHF. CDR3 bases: TGTGCCAGCAGCTCACAGGGAATGGGGCCCCAGCATTTT.

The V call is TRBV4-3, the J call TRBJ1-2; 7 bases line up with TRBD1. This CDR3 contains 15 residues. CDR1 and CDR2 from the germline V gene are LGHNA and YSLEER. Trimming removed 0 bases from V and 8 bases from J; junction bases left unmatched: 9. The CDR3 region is CASSQEVTGIGGYTF. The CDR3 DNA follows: TGCGCCAGCAGCCAAGAAGTGACAGGGATTGGCGGCTACACCTTC.

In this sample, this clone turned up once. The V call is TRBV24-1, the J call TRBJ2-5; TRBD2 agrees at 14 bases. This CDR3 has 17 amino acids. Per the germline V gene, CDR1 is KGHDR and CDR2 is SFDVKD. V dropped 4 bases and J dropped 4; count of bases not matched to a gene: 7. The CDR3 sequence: CATSERTSGGSRETQYF. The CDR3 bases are TGTGCCACCAGTGAGCGGACTAGCGGGGGGAGTAGAGAGACCCAGTACTTC.

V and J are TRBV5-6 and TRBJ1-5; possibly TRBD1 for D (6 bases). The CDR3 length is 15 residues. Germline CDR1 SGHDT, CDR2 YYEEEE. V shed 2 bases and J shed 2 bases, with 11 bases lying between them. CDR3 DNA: TGTGCCAGCAGCTTCTACAGGGTGGGCAATCAGCCCCAGCATTTT. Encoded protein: CASSFYRVGNQPQHF.